Below, 16 T cell receptor beta chains from the same sample are listed, as sequenced in a study of T-cell memory formation after mild COVID-19. TCRdb fed the 5' RACE reads into MiXCR, producing one record per CDR3 protein. The sample consists of some 130,000 distinct CDR3 sequences, approximately 15% of them appearing once. The sequencing sample was made of PBMCs or a T cell subset sorted from them (not recorded which). These receptors were obtained from a man aged 18 to 29 who had mild COVID-19 (a few samples of this study predate the infection). Cell type and time point are not known.

The rearrangement joins TRBV7-2 to TRBJ1-2; perhaps TRBD1 as D (6 bases). The CDR3 sequence is 15 residues long. Germline V gene lookup returns CDR1 SGHTA and CDR2 FQGNSA. V lost 5 bases and J lost 3, with 16 bases in between. CDR3 protein: CASSPLQGGDYGYTF. The CDR3 DNA reads as TGTGCCAGCAGCCCGCTACAGGGTGGGGACTATGGCTACACCTTC.

There are a few counts of this clonotype. As DNA, the CDR3 is TGTGCCAGCAGCCCTAGCCCATTTACGCAGTATTTT. This gives the protein CASSPSPFTQYF. This sequence joins TRBV7-2 and TRBJ2-3, with D possibly TRBD2 on 5 matching bases. The CDR3 is made up of 12 amino acids. Germline V lookup: CDR1 SGHTA, CDR2 FQGNSA. Trimming took off 5 bases at V and 8 bases at J, with 11 bases between the two ends.

This clonotype has just a few counts. The chain couples TRBV5-1 to TRBJ2-5, with 7 bases aligning to TRBD1. The V gene's germline CDR1 is SGHRS and CDR2 YFSETQ. This CDR3 is 14 amino acids long. Losses at the gene ends were 4 bases for V and 3 bases for J; bases not matched to a gene: 6. The CDR3 DNA sequence: TGCGCCAGCAGCCCGGGACAGCCCGAAGAGACCCAGTACTTC. Amino acids: CASSPGQPEETQYF. Complete variable domain (other parts from reference TRBV5-1 and TRBJ2-5): KAGVTQTPRYLIKTRGQQVTLSCSPISGHRSVSWYQQTPGQGLQFLFEYFSETQRNKGNFPGRFSGRQFSNSRSEMNVSTLELGDSALYLCASSPGQPEETQYFGPGTRLLVL.

The chain employs TRBV27 and TRBJ2-2; 7 bases fit TRBD2. Trimming at V came to 5 bases and at J to 3 bases, leaving 9 bases not matched to a gene. Looked up from germline, CDR1 is MNHEY and CDR2 is SMNVEV (reference sequence). The CDR3 runs 16 residues. CDR3: CASSRQGGRDTGELFF. The CDR3 DNA reads as TGTGCCAGCAGTCGCCAGGGAGGGCGGGACACCGGGGAGCTGTTTTTT.

The rearrangement joins TRBV9 to TRBJ2-1; D unclear. Germline CDR1 reads SGDLS; CDR2 reads YYNGEE. This CDR3 has 12 residues. With 4 bases removed from V and 8 bases from J, the gap between germline ends came to 10 bases. CDR3 DNA sequence: TGTGCCAGCAGCATAGATGTAGATGAGCAGTTCTTC. Its translation is CASSIDVDEQFF.

This sequence joins TRBV6-5 and TRBJ1-2; D might be TRBD1 (5 bases). V lost 0 bases and J 3 bases, leaving 14 bases between the germline ends. Germline V lookup: CDR1 MNHEY, CDR2 SVGAGI. This CDR3 is 16 amino acids long. CDR3 bases: TGTGCCAGCAGTTACTCGAGCAGGGAGAGACACTATGGCTACACCTTC. Translation: CASSYSSRERHYGYTF.

The genes are TRBV7-2 and TRBJ1-2; D unresolved. The V gene lost 5 bases and the J gene lost 1 base, with 8 bases spanning the gap. Germline V gives CDR1 SGHTA, CDR2 FQGNSA. This CDR3 has 13 residues. The CDR3 bases are TGTGCCAGCAGCCGGACCATTAACTATGGCTACACCTTC. Its translation: CASSRTINYGYTF. Supplemented by reference TRBV7-2 and TRBJ1-2, the full variable domain reads GAGVSQSPSNKVTEKGKDVELRCDPISGHTALYWYRQSLGQGLEFLIYFQGNSAPDKSGLPSDRFSAERTGGSVSTLTIQRTQQEDSAVYLCASSRTINYGYTFGSGTRLTVV.

This CDR3 is CASSLSGGKGSPLHF. The DNA of the CDR3 is TGTGCCAGCAGCTTATCCGGGGGCAAGGGTTCACCCCTCCACTTT. The J gene is TRBJ1-6, the V gene TRBV7-3; D might be TRBD1 (6 bases). This CDR3 is built from 15 residues. The V gene's germline CDR1 is SGHTA and CDR2 FQGTGA. Trimming removed 2 bases at V and 9 bases at J, with 14 bases between.

This clonotype was seen more than once but under ten times. V and J are TRBV4-2 and TRBJ2-2, with 8 bases matching TRBD2. The germline CDR1 and CDR2 sequences are LGHNA and YNFKEQ. After removal of 0 bases from V and 5 bases from J, the junction contained 8 bases not matched to a gene. This CDR3 contains 17 residues. As DNA, the CDR3 is TGTGCCAGCAGCCAAGAGGACGGGGGGGCCTGGACCGGGGAGCTGTTTTTT. Protein: CASSQEDGGAWTGELFF.

This clonotype was counted between two and nine times. The gene calls are TRBV6-2 or TRBV6-3 and TRBJ2-5; 8 nucleotides align to TRBD2. The germline V gene has CDR1 MNHEY and CDR2 SVGEGT. There are 15 residues in the CDR3. Trimming removed 2 bases from V and 9 bases from J; junction bases left unmatched: 11. The CDR3 DNA sequence: TGTGCCAGCAGTTACGAACTAGCGGTAAGAGCGGCCCAGTACTTC. Its protein is CASSYELAVRAAQYF.

V gene TRBV7-2 combines with J gene TRBJ2-3; tentative D call: TRBD1 (6 bases). The length of the CDR3 is 15 residues. Deletions cut 4 bases from V and 1 base from J, with 12 bases between. CDR1 SGHTA and CDR2 FQGNSA come from the germline V gene. CDR3 protein: CASSWGRGGTDTQYF. The CDR3 nucleotides read TGTGCCAGCAGCTGGGGCAGGGGCGGCACAGATACGCAGTATTTT.

The chain's CDR3 is CATGLAGPTGELFF. The CDR3 DNA is TGCGCCACCGGGCTAGCGGGGCCCACCGGGGAGCTGTTTTTT. The chain couples TRBV5-1 to TRBJ2-2; 9 bases fit TRBD2. This CDR3 is built from 14 residues. Germline trimming cut 9 bases from V and 4 bases from J; bases unmatched to any gene: 7. Germline V gives CDR1 SGHRS, CDR2 YFSETQ.

This clonotype was detected ten times or more. The chain couples TRBV5-1 to TRBJ2-1, with 11 bases that match TRBD2. V lost 4 bases and J lost 5; bases outside the gene matches: 11. The CDR3 loop spans 17 amino acids. Germline CDR1 reads SGHRS; CDR2 reads YFSETQ. CDR3 region: CASSLARLAGGHNEQFF. CDR3 sequence (DNA): TGCGCCAGCAGCCTGGCCCGTCTAGCGGGGGGCCACAATGAGCAGTTCTTC.

Ten or more counts support this clonotype. The rearrangement joins TRBV12-3 or TRBV12-4 to TRBJ2-3; the match to TRBD1 covers 9 bases. CDR3 length: 17 residues. The V gene end was trimmed by 4 bases and the J gene end by 4 bases; junction bases not matched to a gene: 12. The CDR3 loop is CASSSTGTGTTADTQYF. CDR3 DNA sequence: TGTGCCAGCAGTTCCACCGGGACAGGGACGACAGCAGATACGCAGTATTTT.

The chain couples TRBV20-1 to TRBJ1-1, with D perhaps TRBD1 (5 bases). The germline V gene encodes CDR1 DFQATT and CDR2 SNEGSKA (reference sequence). V lost 0 bases and J lost 6, with 20 bases in between. This CDR3 comprises 16 residues. The CDR3 sequence is CSARDPPQGLWAEAFF. As DNA, the CDR3 is TGCAGTGCTAGAGATCCGCCCCAGGGTTTATGGGCTGAAGCTTTCTTT.

This clonotype has a handful of counts. The CDR3 loop reads CASSSRGHQPQHF. The CDR3 DNA reads TGTGCCAGCAGTTCCAGGGGGCATCAGCCCCAGCATTTT. The gene calls are TRBV6-5 and TRBJ1-5; 8 nucleotides agree with TRBD1. The CDR3 sequence is 13 residues long. From germline, CDR1 is MNHEY and CDR2 SVGAGI. Germline trimming cut 4 bases from V and 5 bases from J; bases unmatched to any gene: 1.